Listed below are T cell receptor beta chains from one sample, sequenced in a study of blood T cell repertoires in COVID-19. TCRdb keeps only in-frame clones here, not all; method: immunoSEQ multiplex PCR. Of 200,000 or so clones in the sample, 65% to 85% were seen once. The material sequenced was peripheral blood. These receptors all stem from a man aged 55 to 70 with active or convalescent COVID-19. Both conserved end residues are part of each CDR3. Each record gives: J gene, D gene, V gene, clone size, CDR3 protein, CDR3 DNA. The D gene is left open where the match is weak. Only part of the rows carry a size: once, few, many, or a class if the clone is expanded.

>TRBJ1-2|TRBD1|TRBV9|once
CASSVGQGTDYGYTF
TGTGCCAGCAGCGTAGGACAGGGGACCGACTATGGCTACACCTTC
>TRBJ2-7|-|TRBV6-5|-
CASRGPQPSYEQYF
TGTGCCAGCAGGGGGCCCCAACCCTCCTACGAGCAGTACTTC
>TRBJ1-1|-|TRBV5-6|-
CASTTPSRALTEAFF
TGTGCCAGCACCACGCCATCCAGGGCACTCACTGAAGCTTTCTTT
>TRBJ1-1|-|TRBV25-1|-
CASRGVEAFF
TGTGCCAGCAGAGGAGTTGAAGCTTTCTTT
>TRBJ2-1|TRBD1|TRBV24-1|-
CATSDRGTGFLQGEQFF
TGTGCCACCAGTGATCGAGGGACAGGTTTCCTACAGGGTGAGCAGTTCTTC
>TRBJ1-2|-|TRBV6-4|-
CASSDSPHVSGYTF
TGTGCCAGCAGTGACTCCCCCCACGTGAGTGGCTACACCTTC
>TRBJ2-5|TRBD2|TRBV19|-
CASSPLWTAGGQETQYF
TGTGCCAGTAGTCCCCTTTGGACAGCGGGAGGCCAAGAGACCCAGTACTTC
>TRBJ2-5|TRBD1|TRBV14|-
CASSRRQGRTEETQYF
TGTGCCAGCAGCCGCAGACAGGGGAGGACGGAGGAGACCCAGTACTTC
>TRBJ2-2|-|TRBV4-3|-
CASSPRSRNTGELFF
TGCGCCAGCAGCCCCCGATCGCGGAACACCGGGGAGCTGTTTTTT
>TRBJ2-7|TRBD2|TRBV15|-
CATVAGLARGEQYF
TGTGCCACCGTAGCGGGACTAGCCCGGGGCGAGCAGTACTTC
>TRBJ1-1|TRBD1|TRBV10-3|-
CAISARDRGGIEAFF
TGTGCCATCAGTGCCCGGGACAGGGGGGGCATTGAAGCTTTCTTT
>TRBJ2-1|-|TRBV5-6|-
CASRYSYNEQFF
TGTGCCAGCAGGTACTCCTACAATGAGCAGTTCTTC
>TRBJ2-3|TRBD2|TRBV18|-
CASSPWTSGEDTQYF
TGTGCCAGCTCACCCTGGACTAGCGGGGAGGATACGCAGTATTTT
>TRBJ2-2|TRBD1|TRBV18|-
CASSPLGQGAGELFF
TGTGCCAGCTCACCACTAGGACAGGGGGCCGGGGAGCTGTTTTTT
>TRBJ1-1|-|TRBV6-1|-
CASSEAHSMTEAFF
TGTGCCAGCAGTGAAGCGCATAGCATGACTGAAGCTTTCTTT
>TRBJ1-2|-|TRBV5-4|-
CASSLGGKDLYGYTF
TGTGCCAGCAGCTTGGGGGGCAAAGATCTCTATGGCTACACCTTC
>TRBJ2-3|-|TRBV7-2|few
CASSLARLRDTQYF
TGTGCCAGCAGCTTAGCGCGGTTAAGAGATACGCAGTATTTT
>TRBJ2-5|TRBD2|TRBV9|-
CASSPNPGLAVQETQYF
TGTGCCAGCAGCCCAAATCCGGGACTAGCGGTACAAGAGACCCAGTACTTC
>TRBJ2-1|TRBD2|TRBV10-3|-
CAISGLADSYNEQFF
TGTGCCATCAGTGGCCTAGCGGACTCCTACAATGAGCAGTTCTTC
>TRBJ2-1|-|TRBV27|-
CASSGIGTIHNEQFF
TGTGCCAGCAGTGGGATCGGGACAATACACAATGAGCAGTTCTTC
>TRBJ1-2|-|TRBV6-6|-
CASSYNPLRGYGYTF
TGTGCCAGCAGCTATAATCCCCTTCGCGGTTATGGCTACACCTTC
>TRBJ1-5|-|TRBV9|-
CASSVDPGNQPQHF
TGTGCCAGCAGCGTAGACCCAGGCAATCAGCCCCAGCATTTT
>TRBJ2-1|TRBD2|TRBV2|-
CASIAGGRDEQFF
TGTGCCAGCATAGCGGGAGGGCGGGATGAGCAGTTCTTC
>TRBJ2-7|TRBD2|TRBV20-1|-
CSASTGTSGRAGHEQYF
TGCAGTGCTAGTACCGGGACTAGCGGGAGGGCTGGGCACGAGCAGTACTTC
>TRBJ1-1|TRBD1|TRBV7-6|-
CASSPRQGENTEAFF
TGTGCCAGCAGCCCCCGACAGGGAGAGAACACTGAAGCTTTCTTT
>TRBJ2-5|-|TRBV9|-
CASSPTGQETQYF
TGTGCCAGCAGCCCGACGGGTCAAGAGACCCAGTACTTC
>TRBJ2-6|-|TRBV4-1|-
CASSQGPGANVLTF
TGCGCCAGCAGTCAGGGGCCCGGGGCCAACGTCCTGACTTTC
>TRBJ2-7|-|TRBV27|-
CASRTATTSYEQYF
TGTGCCAGCAGGACAGCCACAACCTCCTACGAGCAGTACTTC
>TRBJ2-1|TRBD2|TRBV11-2|-
CASSSLAGTTYNEQFF
TGTGCCAGCAGCTCCCTAGCGGGAACAACCTACAATGAGCAGTTCTTC
>TRBJ2-7|-|TRBV11-2|-
CASSTGEELYEQYF
TGTGCCAGCAGCACTGGGGAGGAGCTCTACGAGCAGTACTTC
>TRBJ2-2|TRBD2|TRBV7-3|-
CASTPGPGRGELFF
TGTGCCAGCACCCCAGGGCCCGGGAGGGGGGAGCTGTTTTTT
>TRBJ2-7|TRBD2|TRBV6-6|-
CASGTSGPYEQYF
TGTGCCAGTGGGACTAGCGGGCCATACGAGCAGTACTTC
>TRBJ1-5|TRBD1|TRBV28|-
CASRTGGREGQPQHF
TGTGCCAGCAGGACAGGGGGCAGAGAAGGTCAGCCCCAGCATTTT
>TRBJ1-1|TRBD1|TRBV19|-
CASEADRGVTEAFF
TGTGCCAGTGAAGCCGACAGGGGGGTCACTGAAGCTTTCTTT
>TRBJ1-6|TRBD1|TRBV9|-
CASSALGQFQGDNSPLHF
TGTGCCAGCAGCGCCCTAGGCCAGTTCCAGGGGGATAATTCACCCCTCCACTTT
>TRBJ2-1|-|TRBV7-2|few
CASSPLSVHEQFF
TGTGCCAGCAGCCCGCTATCCGTCCATGAGCAGTTCTTC
>TRBJ2-7|-|TRBV5-1|-
CASSLTEDEQYF
TGCGCCAGCAGCCTGACAGAGGACGAGCAGTACTTC
>TRBJ2-1|TRBD1|TRBV27|-
CASSSRGNEQFF
TGTGCCAGCAGCTCCAGGGGGAATGAGCAGTTCTTC
>TRBJ2-1|TRBD2|TRBV7-9|-
CASSYKLAGASAQFF
TGTGCCAGCAGCTATAAACTAGCGGGAGCTTCTGCGCAGTTCTTC
>TRBJ2-5|-|TRBV11-2|-
CASRGGWTQYF
TGTGCCAGCAGGGGGGGATGGACCCAGTACTTC
>TRBJ2-7|TRBD1|TRBV18|-
CASSPRTGAVFNEQYF
TGTGCCAGCTCACCCCGGACAGGGGCGGTATTTAACGAGCAGTACTTC